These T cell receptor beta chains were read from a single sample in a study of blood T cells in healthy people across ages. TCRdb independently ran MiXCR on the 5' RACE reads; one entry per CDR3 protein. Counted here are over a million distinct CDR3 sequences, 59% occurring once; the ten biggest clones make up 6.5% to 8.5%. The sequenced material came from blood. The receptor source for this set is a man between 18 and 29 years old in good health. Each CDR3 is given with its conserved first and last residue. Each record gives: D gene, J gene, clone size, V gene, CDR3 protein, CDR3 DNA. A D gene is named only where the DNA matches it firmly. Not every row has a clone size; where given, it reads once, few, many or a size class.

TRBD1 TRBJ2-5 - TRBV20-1 CSAIRARTGITEQYF TGCAGTGCTATAAGGGCCCGGACAGGGATCACGGAGCAGTACTTC
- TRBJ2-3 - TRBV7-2 CASSSGLTSTDTQYF TGTGCCAGCAGCTCCGGGCTCACTAGCACAGATACGCAGTATTTT
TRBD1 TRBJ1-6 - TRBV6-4 CASSAGQGLGSPLHF TGTGCCAGCAGTGCCGGACAGGGCTTAGGTTCACCCCTCCACTTT
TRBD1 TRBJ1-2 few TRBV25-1 CASTSGGYGYTF TGTGCCAGCACATCAGGGGGGTATGGCTACACCTTC
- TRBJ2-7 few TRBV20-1 CSARRTDTISYEQYF TGCAGTGCTAGGAGGACAGATACTATATCCTACGAGCAGTACTTC
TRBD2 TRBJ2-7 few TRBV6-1 CASGDGLAGAIANEQYF TGTGCCAGCGGCGACGGGCTAGCGGGAGCGATTGCTAACGAGCAGTACTTC
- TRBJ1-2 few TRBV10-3 CAISELRGNSNYGYTF TGTGCCATCAGTGAGTTGCGGGGAAACTCTAACTATGGCTACACCTTC
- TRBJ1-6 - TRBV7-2 CASSPRLSSPLHF TGTGCCAGCAGCCCGAGACTAAGTTCACCCCTCCACTTT
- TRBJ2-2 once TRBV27 CASSLLGENTGELFF TGTGCCAGCAGTTTACTAGGGGAAAACACCGGGGAGCTGTTTTTT
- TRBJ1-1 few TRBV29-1 CSVEKGSDTEAFF TGCAGCGTTGAAAAGGGGTCGGACACTGAAGCTTTCTTT
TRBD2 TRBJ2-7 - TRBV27 CASSRLAEGDGLGSYEQYF TGTGCCAGCAGTCGACTAGCGGAGGGGGACGGGTTAGGATCCTACGAGCAGTACTTC
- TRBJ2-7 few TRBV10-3 CAIKREGGNEQYF TGTGCCATCAAGAGGGAAGGCGGGAACGAGCAGTACTTC
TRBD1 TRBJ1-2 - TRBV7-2 CASSLASGGLFGYTF TGTGCCAGCAGCTTAGCGTCAGGGGGCTTGTTTGGCTACACCTTC
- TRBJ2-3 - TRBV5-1 CASSLPTDSARDTQYF TGCGCCAGCAGCTTGCCAACGGACTCGGCTAGGGATACGCAGTATTTT
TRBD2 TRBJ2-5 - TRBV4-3 CASSPWGGGRAQETQYF TGCGCCAGCAGTCCCTGGGGAGGCGGGAGGGCTCAAGAGACCCAGTACTTC
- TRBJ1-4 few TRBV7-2 CASSLASLNEKLFF TGTGCCAGCAGCTTAGCTTCCTTGAATGAAAAACTGTTTTTT